A selection of T cell receptor beta chains follows, all from one sample in a study of T cell repertoires in cytomegalovirus infection. TCRdb fed the reads into MiXCR, producing one record per CDR3 protein. The data contain 480,000 or so distinct CDR3 sequences, roughly 12% of them singletons. Sample: PBMCs. The receptors here all came from a human donor in good health (CMV status not recorded). Some clones in this sample may be carry-over from other donors' samples. Both conserved end residues are part of each CDR3. Each record gives: J gene, CDR3 length, V gene, clone size, D gene, CDR3 protein, CDR3 DNA. A D gene is named only where the DNA matches it firmly. Not every row has a clone size; where given, it reads once, few, many or a size class.

j_call: TRBJ1-1; cdr3_length: 13; v_call: TRBV29-1; clone_size: NA; d_call: NA; cdr3_aa: CSPQGGRIPEAFF; cdr3_nt: TGCAGCCCGCAGGGTGGGAGGATCCCTGAAGCTTTCTTT
j_call: TRBJ2-5; cdr3_length: 14; v_call: TRBV6-5; clone_size: many; d_call: NA; cdr3_aa: CASSYSGPPETQYF; cdr3_nt: TGTGCCAGCAGTTATTCGGGACCTCCGGAGACCCAGTACTTC
j_call: TRBJ1-6; cdr3_length: 16; v_call: TRBV4-2; clone_size: many; d_call: NA; cdr3_aa: CASSQEGRAYNSPLHF; cdr3_nt: TGTGCCAGCAGCCAAGAGGGGAGGGCCTATAATTCACCCCTCCACTTT
j_call: TRBJ1-5; cdr3_length: 17; v_call: TRBV14; clone_size: few; d_call: NA; cdr3_aa: CASSQEQGIVSNQPQHF; cdr3_nt: TGTGCCAGCAGCCAGGAACAGGGCATTGTAAGCAATCAGCCCCAGCATTTT
j_call: TRBJ1-5; cdr3_length: 16; v_call: TRBV28; clone_size: few; d_call: TRBD1; cdr3_aa: CASTRPGTGGSQPQHF; cdr3_nt: TGTGCCAGCACCCGTCCCGGGACAGGGGGTTCTCAGCCCCAGCATTTT
j_call: TRBJ2-7; cdr3_length: 16; v_call: TRBV7-9; clone_size: many; d_call: TRBD2; cdr3_aa: CASSGGLAGDPYEQYF; cdr3_nt: TGTGCCAGCAGCGGGGGACTAGCGGGGGATCCCTACGAGCAGTACTTC
j_call: TRBJ1-6; cdr3_length: 14; v_call: TRBV7-9; clone_size: many; d_call: NA; cdr3_aa: CASSFTGPNSPLHF; cdr3_nt: TGTGCCAGCAGCTTCACAGGGCCGAATTCACCCCTCCACTTT
j_call: TRBJ2-3; cdr3_length: 13; v_call: TRBV2; clone_size: NA; d_call: NA; cdr3_aa: CASSDDRGDTQYF; cdr3_nt: TGTGCCAGCAGTGACGACCGGGGGGATACGCAGTATTTT
j_call: TRBJ2-1; cdr3_length: 15; v_call: TRBV11-1; clone_size: many; d_call: TRBD2; cdr3_aa: CASRKLAGVPDEQFF; cdr3_nt: TGTGCCAGCAGAAAACTAGCGGGAGTTCCGGATGAGCAGTTCTTC
j_call: TRBJ2-2; cdr3_length: 19; v_call: TRBV11-2; clone_size: many; d_call: TRBD1; cdr3_aa: CASSPGQGLTVTNTGELFF; cdr3_nt: TGTGCCAGCAGCCCGGGACAGGGGTTGACCGTCACGAACACCGGGGAGCTGTTTTTT
j_call: TRBJ2-1; cdr3_length: 15; v_call: TRBV5-5; clone_size: many; d_call: TRBD1; cdr3_aa: CASSFRDRDMDEQFF; cdr3_nt: TGTGCCAGCAGTTTTAGGGACAGGGACATGGATGAGCAGTTCTTC
j_call: TRBJ1-1; cdr3_length: 14; v_call: TRBV7-8; clone_size: many; d_call: NA; cdr3_aa: CASTLLRSHTEAFF; cdr3_nt: TGTGCCAGCACCCTACTTAGGTCGCACACTGAAGCTTTCTTT
j_call: TRBJ1-1; cdr3_length: 14; v_call: TRBV7-2; clone_size: many; d_call: NA; cdr3_aa: CASSPREITTEAFF; cdr3_nt: TGTGCCAGCAGCCCCCGGGAGATTACCACTGAAGCTTTCTTT
j_call: TRBJ1-1; cdr3_length: 13; v_call: TRBV6-2/TRBV6-3; clone_size: many; d_call: NA; cdr3_aa: CASSYASNTEAFF; cdr3_nt: TGTGCCAGCAGTTACGCCAGCAACACTGAAGCTTTCTTT
j_call: TRBJ2-1; cdr3_length: 15; v_call: TRBV5-1; clone_size: few; d_call: NA; cdr3_aa: CASSLNGGPLAEQFF; cdr3_nt: TGCGCCAGCAGCTTGAATGGCGGCCCTCTCGCGGAGCAGTTCTTC
j_call: TRBJ2-2; cdr3_length: 14; v_call: TRBV4-1; clone_size: many; d_call: TRBD1; cdr3_aa: CASSQRDSDGELFF; cdr3_nt: TGCGCCAGCAGCCAGAGGGACAGCGACGGGGAGCTGTTTTTT
j_call: TRBJ2-3; cdr3_length: 18; v_call: TRBV5-1; clone_size: NA; d_call: TRBD2; cdr3_aa: CASRLRLAGGASTDTQYF; cdr3_nt: TGCGCCAGCAGACTTCGGCTAGCGGGGGGAGCTAGCACAGATACGCAGTATTTT
j_call: TRBJ1-2; cdr3_length: 16; v_call: TRBV27; clone_size: few; d_call: NA; cdr3_aa: CASSLSAGGAFYGYTF; cdr3_nt: TGTGCCAGCAGTTTAAGTGCGGGGGGCGCGTTCTATGGCTACACCTTC
j_call: TRBJ2-7; cdr3_length: 14; v_call: TRBV4-2; clone_size: NA; d_call: TRBD2; cdr3_aa: CASSTSAGGYEQYF; cdr3_nt: TGTGCCAGCAGCACTAGCGCCGGGGGCTACGAGCAGTACTTC
j_call: TRBJ2-6; cdr3_length: 16; v_call: TRBV29-1; clone_size: NA; d_call: NA; cdr3_aa: CSVEDLDNPGANVLTF; cdr3_nt: TGCAGCGTTGAAGACCTCGACAACCCTGGGGCCAACGTCCTGACTTTC
j_call: TRBJ2-1; cdr3_length: 16; v_call: TRBV4-2; clone_size: many; d_call: TRBD2; cdr3_aa: CASSSHTGGVYNEQFF; cdr3_nt: TGTGCCAGCAGCTCTCATACGGGGGGGGTTTACAATGAGCAGTTCTTC
j_call: TRBJ2-7; cdr3_length: 15; v_call: TRBV3-1; clone_size: many; d_call: TRBD2; cdr3_aa: CASSQASSGGDEQYF; cdr3_nt: TGTGCCAGCAGCCAAGCTTCGTCGGGAGGGGACGAGCAGTACTTC
j_call: TRBJ2-6; cdr3_length: 17; v_call: TRBV10-3; clone_size: few; d_call: TRBD2; cdr3_aa: CAISGGRVYSGANVLTF; cdr3_nt: TGTGCCATCAGCGGGGGGAGGGTATACTCTGGGGCCAACGTCCTGACTTTC
j_call: TRBJ2-7; cdr3_length: 16; v_call: TRBV7-9; clone_size: many; d_call: NA; cdr3_aa: CASSTPRKDRMGEQYF; cdr3_nt: TGTGCCAGCAGCACCCCCCGTAAGGACCGGATGGGTGAGCAGTACTTC
j_call: TRBJ2-3; cdr3_length: 14; v_call: TRBV18; clone_size: NA; d_call: NA; cdr3_aa: CASYQRDQPDTQYF; cdr3_nt: TGTGCCAGCTACCAACGGGACCAACCGGATACGCAGTATTTT
j_call: TRBJ1-3; cdr3_length: 17; v_call: TRBV7-6; clone_size: many; d_call: NA; cdr3_aa: CASSLGGGASSGNTIYF; cdr3_nt: TGTGCCAGCAGCTTGGGAGGGGGGGCGAGCTCTGGAAACACCATATATTTT
j_call: TRBJ1-2; cdr3_length: 15; v_call: TRBV7-8; clone_size: many; d_call: TRBD1; cdr3_aa: CASSLESGTGGGYTF; cdr3_nt: TGTGCCAGCAGCTTGGAGTCCGGGACAGGGGGCGGCTACACCTTC
j_call: TRBJ2-2; cdr3_length: 14; v_call: TRBV2; clone_size: many; d_call: NA; cdr3_aa: CASTQEASDGELFF; cdr3_nt: TGTGCCAGCACCCAAGAGGCGAGTGACGGGGAGCTGTTTTTT
j_call: TRBJ1-5; cdr3_length: 15; v_call: TRBV7-2; clone_size: many; d_call: NA; cdr3_aa: CASSSAQGPNQPQHF; cdr3_nt: TGTGCCAGCAGTTCAGCACAGGGTCCCAATCAGCCCCAGCATTTT
j_call: TRBJ1-4; cdr3_length: 14; v_call: TRBV12-5; clone_size: many; d_call: NA; cdr3_aa: CASGLGGAGEKLFF; cdr3_nt: TGTGCTAGTGGTTTGGGGGGGGCCGGTGAAAAACTGTTTTTT
j_call: TRBJ2-1; cdr3_length: 13; v_call: TRBV6-1; clone_size: many; d_call: NA; cdr3_aa: CASIHFAINEQFF; cdr3_nt: TGTGCCAGCATTCACTTTGCGATTAATGAGCAGTTCTTC